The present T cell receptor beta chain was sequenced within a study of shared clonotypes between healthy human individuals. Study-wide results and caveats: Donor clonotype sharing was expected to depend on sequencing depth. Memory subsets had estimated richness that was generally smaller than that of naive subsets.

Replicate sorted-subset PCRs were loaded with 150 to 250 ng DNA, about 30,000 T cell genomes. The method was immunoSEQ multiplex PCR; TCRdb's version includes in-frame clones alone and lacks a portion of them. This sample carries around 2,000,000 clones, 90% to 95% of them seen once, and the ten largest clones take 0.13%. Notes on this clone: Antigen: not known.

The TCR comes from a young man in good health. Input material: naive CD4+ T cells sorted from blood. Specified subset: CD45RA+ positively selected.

CDR3 bases: TGCGCCAGCAGTCGCGACCAACTGATGAATAATTCACCCCTCCACTTT. Protein product: CASSRDQLMNNSPLHF. The chain uses TRBV5-1 and TRBJ1-6; D uncertain. Germline V CDR1 and CDR2: SGHRS, YFSETQ. The CDR3 is 16 amino acids. V lost 5 bases and J 5 bases, leaving 17 bases between the germline ends.